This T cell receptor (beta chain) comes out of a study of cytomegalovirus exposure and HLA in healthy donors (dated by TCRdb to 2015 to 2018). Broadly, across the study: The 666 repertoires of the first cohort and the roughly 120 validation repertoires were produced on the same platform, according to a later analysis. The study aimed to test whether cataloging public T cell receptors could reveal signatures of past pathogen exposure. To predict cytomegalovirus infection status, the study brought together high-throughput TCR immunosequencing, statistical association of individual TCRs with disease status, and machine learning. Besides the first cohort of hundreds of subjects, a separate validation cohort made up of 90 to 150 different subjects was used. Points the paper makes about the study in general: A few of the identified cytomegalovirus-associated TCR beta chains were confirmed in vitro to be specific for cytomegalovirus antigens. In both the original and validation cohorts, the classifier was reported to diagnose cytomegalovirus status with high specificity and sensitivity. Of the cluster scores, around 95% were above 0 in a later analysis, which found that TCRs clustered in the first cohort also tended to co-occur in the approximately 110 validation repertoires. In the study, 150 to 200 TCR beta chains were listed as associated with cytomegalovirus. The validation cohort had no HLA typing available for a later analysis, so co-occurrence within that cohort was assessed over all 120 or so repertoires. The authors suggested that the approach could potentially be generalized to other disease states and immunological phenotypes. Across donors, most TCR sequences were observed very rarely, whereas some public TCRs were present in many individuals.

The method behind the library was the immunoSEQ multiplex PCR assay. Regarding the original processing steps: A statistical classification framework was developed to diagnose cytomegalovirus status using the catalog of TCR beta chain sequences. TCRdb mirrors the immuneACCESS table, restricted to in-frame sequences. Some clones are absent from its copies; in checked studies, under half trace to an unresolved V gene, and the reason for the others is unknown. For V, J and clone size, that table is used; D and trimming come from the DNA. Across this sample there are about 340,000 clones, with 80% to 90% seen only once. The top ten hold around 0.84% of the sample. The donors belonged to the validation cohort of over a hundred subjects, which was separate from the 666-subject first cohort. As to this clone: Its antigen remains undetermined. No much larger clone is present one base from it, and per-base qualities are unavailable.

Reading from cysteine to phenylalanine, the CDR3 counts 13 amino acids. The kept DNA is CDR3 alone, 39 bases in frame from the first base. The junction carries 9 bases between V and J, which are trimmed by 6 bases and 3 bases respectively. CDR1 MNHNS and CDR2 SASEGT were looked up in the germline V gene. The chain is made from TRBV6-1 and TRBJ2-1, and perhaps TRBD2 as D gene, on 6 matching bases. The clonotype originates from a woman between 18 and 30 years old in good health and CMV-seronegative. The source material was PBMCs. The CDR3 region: CASRPTSYNEQFF. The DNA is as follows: TGTGCCAGCAGGCCGACTAGCTACAATGAGCAGTTCTTC.